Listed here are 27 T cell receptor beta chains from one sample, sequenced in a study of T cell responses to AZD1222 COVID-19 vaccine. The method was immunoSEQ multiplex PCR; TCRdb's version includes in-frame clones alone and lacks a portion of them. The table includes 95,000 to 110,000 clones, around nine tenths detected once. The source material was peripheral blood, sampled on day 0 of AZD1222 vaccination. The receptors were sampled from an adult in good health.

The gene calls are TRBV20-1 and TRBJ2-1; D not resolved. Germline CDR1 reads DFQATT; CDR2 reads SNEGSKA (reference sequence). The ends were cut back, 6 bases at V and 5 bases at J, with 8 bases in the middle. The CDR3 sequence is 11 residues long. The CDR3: CSAPCDNEQFF. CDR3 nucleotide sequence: TGCAGTGCCCCTTGTGACAATGAGCAGTTCTTC.

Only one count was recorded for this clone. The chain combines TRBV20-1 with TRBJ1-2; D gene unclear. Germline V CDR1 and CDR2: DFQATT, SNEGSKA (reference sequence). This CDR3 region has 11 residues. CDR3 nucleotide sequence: TGCAGCTGCCCAACTCTGGATGGCTACACCTTC. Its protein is CSCPTLDGYTF.

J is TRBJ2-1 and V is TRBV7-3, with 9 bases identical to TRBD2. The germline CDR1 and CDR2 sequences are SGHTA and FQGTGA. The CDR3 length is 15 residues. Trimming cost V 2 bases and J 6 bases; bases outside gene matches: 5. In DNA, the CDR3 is TGTGCCAGCAGCTTATCAGCGGGGGGCATCAATGAGCAGTTCTTC. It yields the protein CASSLSAGGINEQFF.

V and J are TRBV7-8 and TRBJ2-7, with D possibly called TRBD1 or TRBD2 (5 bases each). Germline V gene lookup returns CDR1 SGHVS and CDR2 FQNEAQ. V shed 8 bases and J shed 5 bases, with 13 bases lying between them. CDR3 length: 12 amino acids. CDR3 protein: CASQRGVHEQYF. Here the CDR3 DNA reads TGTGCCAGCCAACGAGGGGTCCACGAGCAGTACTTC.

The CDR3 sequence: CASSPGSGGSEQYF. CDR3 nucleotide sequence: TGTGCCAGCTCACCCGGGTCGGGAGGTAGCGAGCAGTACTTC. The V call is TRBV18, the J call TRBJ2-7; the match to TRBD2 covers 7 bases. Germline lookup yields CDR1 KGHSH and CDR2 LQKENI. CDR3 length equals 14 residues. Trimming removed 3 bases from V and 6 bases from J; junction bases left unmatched: 8.

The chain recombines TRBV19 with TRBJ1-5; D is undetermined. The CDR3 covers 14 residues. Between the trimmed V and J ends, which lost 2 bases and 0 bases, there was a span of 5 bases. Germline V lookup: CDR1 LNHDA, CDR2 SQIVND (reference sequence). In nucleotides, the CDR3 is TGTGCCAGTAGTATACAGAATAGCAATCAGCCCCAGCATTTT. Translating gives CASSIQNSNQPQHF. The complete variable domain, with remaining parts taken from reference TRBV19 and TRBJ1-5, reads DGGITQSPKYLFRKEGQNVTLSCEQNLNHDAMYWYRQDPGQGLRLIYYSQIVNDFQKGDIAEGYSVSREKKESFPLTVTSAQKNPTAFYLCASSIQNSNQPQHFGDGTRLSIL.

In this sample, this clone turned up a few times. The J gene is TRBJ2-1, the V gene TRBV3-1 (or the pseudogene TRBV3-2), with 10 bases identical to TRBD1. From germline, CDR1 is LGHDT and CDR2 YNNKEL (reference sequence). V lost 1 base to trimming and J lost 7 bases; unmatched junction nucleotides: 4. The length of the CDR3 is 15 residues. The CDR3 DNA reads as TGTGCCAGCAGCCAAGGACAGGGGGCCGGAAATGAGCAGTTCTTC. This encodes CASSQGQGAGNEQFF.

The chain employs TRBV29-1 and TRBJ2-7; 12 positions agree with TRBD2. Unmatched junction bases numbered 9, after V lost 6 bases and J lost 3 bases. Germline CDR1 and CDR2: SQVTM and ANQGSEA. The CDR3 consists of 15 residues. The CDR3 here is CSVTRLAGVLYEQYF. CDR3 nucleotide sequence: TGCAGCGTGACCCGACTAGCGGGGGTTCTCTACGAGCAGTACTTC.

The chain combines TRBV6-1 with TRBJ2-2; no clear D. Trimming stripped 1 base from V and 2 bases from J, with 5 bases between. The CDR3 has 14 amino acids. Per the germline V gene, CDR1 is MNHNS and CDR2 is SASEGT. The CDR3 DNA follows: TGTGCCAGCAGTGAAGGGCTAAACACCGGGGAGCTGTTTTTT. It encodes CASSEGLNTGELFF.

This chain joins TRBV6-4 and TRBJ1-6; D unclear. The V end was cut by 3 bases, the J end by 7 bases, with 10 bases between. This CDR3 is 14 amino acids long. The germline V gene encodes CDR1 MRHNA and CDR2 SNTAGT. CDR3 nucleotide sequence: TGTGCCAGCAGTGAGGCCGCAGGCAATTCACCCCTCCACTTT. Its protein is CASSEAAGNSPLHF.

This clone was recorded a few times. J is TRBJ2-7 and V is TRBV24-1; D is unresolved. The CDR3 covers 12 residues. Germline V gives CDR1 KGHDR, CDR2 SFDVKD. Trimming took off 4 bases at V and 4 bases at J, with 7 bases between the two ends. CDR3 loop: CATSDRTYEQYF. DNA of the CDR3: TGTGCCACCAGTGACAGAACTTACGAGCAGTACTTC.

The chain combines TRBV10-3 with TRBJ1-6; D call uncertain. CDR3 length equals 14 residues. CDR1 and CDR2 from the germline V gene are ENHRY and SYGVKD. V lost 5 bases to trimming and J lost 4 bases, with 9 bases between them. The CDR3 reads CAISPDGYNSPLHF. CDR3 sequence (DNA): TGTGCCATCAGTCCTGACGGGTATAATTCACCCCTCCACTTT.

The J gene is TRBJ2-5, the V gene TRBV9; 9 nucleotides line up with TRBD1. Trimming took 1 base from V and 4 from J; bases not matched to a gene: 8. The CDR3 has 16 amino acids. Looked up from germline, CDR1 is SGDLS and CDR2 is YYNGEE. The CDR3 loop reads CASSVSGQGSRETQYF. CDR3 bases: TGTGCCAGCAGCGTATCGGGACAGGGTAGCCGAGAGACCCAGTACTTC. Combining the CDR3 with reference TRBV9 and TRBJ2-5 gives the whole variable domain DSGVTQTPKHLITATGQRVTLRCSPRSGDLSVYWYQQSLDQGLQFLIQYYNGEERAKGNILERFSAQQFPDLHSELNLSSLELGDSALYFCASSVSGQGSRETQYFGPGTRLLVL.

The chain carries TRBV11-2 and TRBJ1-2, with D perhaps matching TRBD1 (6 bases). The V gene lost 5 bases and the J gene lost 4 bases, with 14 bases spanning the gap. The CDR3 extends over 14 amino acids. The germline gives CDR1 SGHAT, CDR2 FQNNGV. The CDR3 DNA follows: TGTGCCAGCAGCCCAGATCAGGGGTTCTATGGCTACACCTTC. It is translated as CASSPDQGFYGYTF.

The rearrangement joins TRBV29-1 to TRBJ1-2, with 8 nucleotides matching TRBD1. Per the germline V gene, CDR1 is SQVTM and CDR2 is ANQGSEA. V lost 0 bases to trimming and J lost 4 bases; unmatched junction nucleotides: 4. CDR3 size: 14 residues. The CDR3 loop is CSVEDRGLSYGYTF. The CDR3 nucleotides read TGCAGCGTTGAAGACAGGGGGCTGAGCTATGGCTACACCTTC.

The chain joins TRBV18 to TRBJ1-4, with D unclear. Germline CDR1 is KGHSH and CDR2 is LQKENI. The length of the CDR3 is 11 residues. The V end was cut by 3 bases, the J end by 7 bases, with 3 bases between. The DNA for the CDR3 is TGTGCCAGCTCACCGGGTGAAAAACTGTTTTTT. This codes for CASSPGEKLFF.

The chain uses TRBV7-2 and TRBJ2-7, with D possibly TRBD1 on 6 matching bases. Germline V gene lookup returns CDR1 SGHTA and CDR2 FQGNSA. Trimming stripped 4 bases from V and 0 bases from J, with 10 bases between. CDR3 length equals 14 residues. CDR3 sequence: CASSSYRDSYEQYF. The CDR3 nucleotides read TGTGCCAGCAGCTCATACAGGGACTCCTACGAGCAGTACTTC.

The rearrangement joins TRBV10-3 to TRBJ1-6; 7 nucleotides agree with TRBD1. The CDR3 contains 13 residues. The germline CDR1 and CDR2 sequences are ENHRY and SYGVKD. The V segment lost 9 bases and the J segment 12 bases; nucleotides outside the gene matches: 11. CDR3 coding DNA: TGTGCCATGTCGACAGGGACTCCAGGACCCCTCCACTTT. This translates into CAMSTGTPGPLHF.

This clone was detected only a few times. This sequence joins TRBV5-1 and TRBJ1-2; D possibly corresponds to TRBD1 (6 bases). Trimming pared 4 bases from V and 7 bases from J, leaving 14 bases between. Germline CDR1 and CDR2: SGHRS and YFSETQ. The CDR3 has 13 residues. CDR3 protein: CASSPGQNPGYTF. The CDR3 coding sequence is TGCGCCAGCAGCCCGGGACAAAACCCTGGCTACACCTTC.

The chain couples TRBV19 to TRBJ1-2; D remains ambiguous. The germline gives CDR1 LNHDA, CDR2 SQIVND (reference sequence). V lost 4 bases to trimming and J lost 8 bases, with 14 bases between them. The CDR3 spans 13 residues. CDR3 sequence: CASSKDPMGGYTF. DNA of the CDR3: TGTGCCAGTAGTAAGGACCCAATGGGGGGCTACACCTTC.

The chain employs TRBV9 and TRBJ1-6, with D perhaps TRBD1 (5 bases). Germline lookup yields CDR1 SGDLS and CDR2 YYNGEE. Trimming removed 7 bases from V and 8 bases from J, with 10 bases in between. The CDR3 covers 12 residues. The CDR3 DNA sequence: TGTGCCAGCTCATTACAGGATTCACCCCTCCACTTT. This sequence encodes CASSLQDSPLHF.

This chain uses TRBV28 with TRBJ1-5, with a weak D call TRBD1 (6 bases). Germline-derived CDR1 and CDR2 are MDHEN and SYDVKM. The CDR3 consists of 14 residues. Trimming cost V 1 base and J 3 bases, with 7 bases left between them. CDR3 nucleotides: TGTGCCAGCAGTTTATACAGGGACAATCAGCCCCAGCATTTT. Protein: CASSLYRDNQPQHF.

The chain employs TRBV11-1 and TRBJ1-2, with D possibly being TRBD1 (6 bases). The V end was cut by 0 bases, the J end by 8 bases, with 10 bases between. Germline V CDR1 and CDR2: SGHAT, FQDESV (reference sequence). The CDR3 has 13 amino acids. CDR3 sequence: CASSLARQGGYTF. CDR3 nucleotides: TGTGCCAGCAGCTTAGCGCGTCAGGGGGGCTACACCTTC. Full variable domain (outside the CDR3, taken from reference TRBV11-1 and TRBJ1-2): EAEVAQSPRYKITEKSQAVAFWCDPISGHATLYWYRQILGQGPELLVQFQDESVVDDSQLPKDRFSAERLKGVDSTLKIQPAELGDSAMYLCASSLARQGGYTFGSGTRLTVV.

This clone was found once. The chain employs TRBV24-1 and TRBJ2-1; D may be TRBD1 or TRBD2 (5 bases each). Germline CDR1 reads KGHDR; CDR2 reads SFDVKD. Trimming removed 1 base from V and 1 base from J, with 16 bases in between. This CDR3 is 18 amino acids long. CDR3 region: CATSDFPEGLGSYNEQFF. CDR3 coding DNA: TGTGCCACCAGTGATTTCCCAGAGGGGCTGGGATCCTACAATGAGCAGTTCTTC.

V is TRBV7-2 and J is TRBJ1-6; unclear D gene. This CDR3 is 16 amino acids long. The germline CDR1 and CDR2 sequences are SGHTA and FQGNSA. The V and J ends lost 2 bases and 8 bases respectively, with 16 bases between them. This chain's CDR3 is CASSLRSGLLDSPLHF. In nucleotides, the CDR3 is TGTGCCAGCAGCTTACGATCAGGCCTCTTGGATTCACCCCTCCACTTT.

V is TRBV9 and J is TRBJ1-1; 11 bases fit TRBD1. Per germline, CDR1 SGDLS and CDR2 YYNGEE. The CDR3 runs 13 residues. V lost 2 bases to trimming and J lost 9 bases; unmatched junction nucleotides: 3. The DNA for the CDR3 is TGTGCCAGCAGCGTCGGACAGGGGGCGAAAGCTTTCTTT. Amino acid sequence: CASSVGQGAKAFF.

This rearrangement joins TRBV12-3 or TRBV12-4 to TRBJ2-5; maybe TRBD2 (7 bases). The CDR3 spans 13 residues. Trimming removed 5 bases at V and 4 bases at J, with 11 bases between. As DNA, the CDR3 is TGTGCCAGCAGTCGGGGAGGGGGAGAGACCCAGTACTTC. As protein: CASSRGGGETQYF.